The 22 T cell receptor beta chains below were found in one sample sequenced in a study of sequential checkpoint blockade in melanoma. Described treatment: randomized to nivolumab then ipilimumab (arm A) or the reverse (arm B). Sequencing used immunoSEQ multiplex PCR; TCRdb keeps in-frame clones, though not all of them. This sample has tens of thousands of clones, with around 90% found just once. The specimen comprised CD8+ T cells sorted from blood (inferred from file names), sampled from a patient given nivolumab and ipilimumab in sequence. The receptors shown here come from a human donor with melanoma.

This chain links TRBV29-1 with TRBJ1-2, with 7 bases identical to TRBD1. V lost 5 bases, J lost 2 bases, and 11 bases stayed unmatched. The CDR3 totals 15 residues. Germline V lookup: CDR1 SQVTM, CDR2 ANQGSEA. The CDR3 DNA follows: TGCAGCGTTACCTCTCGGACAGGAGAGAACTATGGCTACACCTTC. This sequence encodes CSVTSRTGENYGYTF.

The chain couples TRBV5-6 to TRBJ2-1; D is perhaps TRBD2 (6 bases). Per the germline V gene, CDR1 is SGHDT and CDR2 is YYEEEE. The CDR3 runs 14 residues. V was pared by 5 bases and J by 2 bases, with 11 bases between. The CDR3 DNA is TGTGCCAGCAGTCCGGGACTGACCTACAATGAGCAGTTCTTC. Its translation is CASSPGLTYNEQFF.

This chain joins TRBV7-6 and TRBJ2-3, with D perhaps TRBD1 (6 bases). Germline V gene data show CDR1 as SGHVS and CDR2 as FNYEAQ. The CDR3 covers 16 residues. The V gene lost 1 base and the J gene lost 1 base, with 12 bases spanning the gap. The CDR3 loop is CASSLGGAGGTDTQYF. In DNA, the CDR3 is TGTGCCAGCAGCTTAGGTGGGGCAGGGGGCACAGATACGCAGTATTTT.

The chain recombines TRBV11-2 with TRBJ2-7; no definite D call. Trimming left V 4 bases short and J 1 base short, with 2 bases between. CDR1 and CDR2 from the germline V gene are SGHAT and FQNNGV. The CDR3 contains 11 residues. CDR3: CASSSSYEQYF. The CDR3 DNA follows: TGTGCCAGCAGCTCGTCCTACGAGCAGTACTTC. The full variable domain, completed using reference TRBV11-2 and TRBJ2-7, is EAGVAQSPRYKIIEKRQSVAFWCNPISGHATLYWYQQILGQGPKLLIQFQNNGVVDDSQLPKDRFSAERLKGVDSTLKIQPAKLEDSAVYLCASSSSYEQYFGPGTRLTVT.

The chain couples TRBV7-6 to TRBJ2-2, with D maybe TRBD2 (6 bases). Deletions cut 3 bases from V and 2 bases from J, with 16 bases between. The CDR3 length is 17 residues. Germline values: CDR1 SGHVS, CDR2 FNYEAQ. The CDR3 loop reads CASSFMRGSENTGELFF. CDR3 DNA sequence: TGTGCCAGCAGCTTTATGCGGGGTAGTGAAAACACCGGGGAGCTGTTTTTT.

V and J are TRBV28 and TRBJ1-3; 7 bases fit TRBD1. CDR1 and CDR2 (germline): MDHEN, SYDVKM. There are 15 residues in the CDR3. V dropped 6 bases and J dropped 0; count of bases not matched to a gene: 5. This CDR3 is CASSSGGSSGNTIYF. In DNA form, the CDR3 reads TGTGCCAGCAGCTCAGGGGGTTCCTCTGGAAACACCATATATTTT. The variable domain in full, completed from reference TRBV28 and TRBJ1-3, reads DVKVTQSSRYLVKRTGEKVFLECVQDMDHENMFWYRQDPGLGLRLIYFSYDVKMKEKGDIPEGYSVSREKKERFSLILESASTNQTSMYLCASSSGGSSGNTIYFGEGSWLTVV.

V and J are TRBV6-5 and TRBJ2-7, with no clear D. Trimming took 6 bases from V and 5 from J, leaving 17 bases between them. In germline, CDR1 is MNHEY, CDR2 SVGAGI. The CDR3 has 14 amino acids. CDR3 bases: TGTGCCAGCAGCCCGTCCGGCAGGCTCCACGAGCAGTACGTC. It translates to CASSPSGRLHEQYV.

The V and J genes are TRBV6-8 and TRBJ1-1; D may be TRBD1 (5 bases). Per germline, CDR1 MNHGY and CDR2 SAAAGT. The CDR3 is 15 residues long. V lost 4 bases and J lost 0, with 12 bases in between. The CDR3 region has the DNA TGTGCCAGCAGTTTATCCAGGGTTATGAACACTGAAGCTTTCTTT. Its protein product is CASSLSRVMNTEAFF.

The chain recombines TRBV4-2 with TRBJ2-1, with D possibly matching TRBD1 (7 bases). Germline V gene data show CDR1 as LGHNA and CDR2 as YNFKEQ. CDR3 size: 14 residues. V lost 8 bases to trimming and J lost 2 bases, with 13 bases between them. In DNA form, the CDR3 reads TGTGCCAGCGGGCCAGGGGGGCCCTACAATGAGCAGTTCTTC. Its protein product is CASGPGGPYNEQFF.

This chain links TRBV2 with TRBJ2-7, with 7 bases identical to TRBD2. Germline values: CDR1 SNHLY, CDR2 FYNNEI. This CDR3 spans 12 amino acids. Germline trimming cut 7 bases from V and 3 bases from J; bases unmatched to any gene: 3. The CDR3 DNA reads as TGTGCCAGCACCCGGGGGGACTACGAGCAGTACGTC. This codes for CASTRGDYEQYV.

V and J are TRBV6-4 and TRBJ2-1; 12 bases align to TRBD1. After removal of 5 bases from V and 4 bases from J, the junction contained 6 bases not matched to a gene. Germline V gene lookup returns CDR1 MRHNA and CDR2 SNTAGT. This CDR3 spans 16 amino acids. The CDR3 region has the DNA TGTGCCAGCAGTATGGGGGACAGGGGGCCTTACAATGAGCAGTTCTTC. Protein sequence: CASSMGDRGPYNEQFF.

The J gene is TRBJ1-1, the V gene TRBV20-1; D not certain. Germline V gives CDR1 DFQATT, CDR2 SNEGSKA (reference sequence). This CDR3 has 11 residues. Trimming took off 3 bases at V and 4 bases at J, with 6 bases between the two ends. CDR3 residues: CSARLITEAFF. The CDR3 bases are TGCAGTGCTAGGTTAATCACTGAAGCTTTCTTT.

The rearrangement links TRBV29-1 to TRBJ2-7; D possibly corresponds to TRBD2 (5 bases). This CDR3 has 11 amino acids. The V end lost 6 bases, the J end lost 6 bases, and 12 bases lay between the germline ends. Germline CDR1 and CDR2: SQVTM and ANQGSEA. The CDR3: CSVAAGGEQYV. The CDR3 DNA reads as TGCAGCGTAGCGGCAGGTGGCGAGCAGTACGTC.

Turning to this clone: The germline gene is not matched at one end of the junction; a read error may be the cause. The chain employs TRBV5-6 and TRBJ1-2, with TRBD1 as a possible D gene (5 bases). Germline CDR1 reads SGHDT; CDR2 reads YYEEEE. The CDR3 totals 14 residues. The CDR3 DNA reads as TGTGCCAGCGGCTTGGGGCAGATCAGCTATGGCTACACCTTC. It translates to CASGLGQISYGYTF.

The V call is TRBV4-2, the J call TRBJ1-1, with 9 bases aligning to TRBD1. Per the germline V gene, CDR1 is LGHNA and CDR2 is YNFKEQ. V lost 2 bases to trimming and J lost 3 bases; unmatched junction nucleotides: 7. The CDR3 length is 16 residues. In nucleotides, the CDR3 is TGTGCCAGCAGCCAACACCATGACAGGGGGGACACTGAAGCTTTCTTT. This gives the protein CASSQHHDRGDTEAFF.

The V call is TRBV30, the J call TRBJ2-3; 7 bases map to TRBD2. V was pared by 8 bases and J by 7 bases, with 3 bases of the junction left unmatched. This CDR3 contains 10 residues. Germline V CDR1 and CDR2: GTSNPN, SVGIG (reference sequence). The CDR3: CARTSHTQYF. For the CDR3, the DNA is TGTGCCCGGACTAGTCATACGCAGTATTTT.

The rearrangement uses TRBV2 and TRBJ2-3, with 10 bases aligning to TRBD2. Germline V CDR1 and CDR2: SNHLY, FYNNEI. The CDR3 contains 16 residues. V was clipped by 3 bases and J by 2 bases; unmatched bases: 5. CDR3 sequence (DNA): TGTGCCAGCAGTGATCTGACTAGCGGGTACACAGATACGCAGTATTTT. Its protein product is CASSDLTSGYTDTQYF.

The J gene is TRBJ1-2, the V gene TRBV7-9, with 7 bases identical to TRBD1. Per germline, CDR1 SEHNR and CDR2 FQNEAQ (reference sequence). Trimming took 5 bases from V and 4 from J; bases not matched to a gene: 10. The CDR3 is 15 amino acids. The CDR3 loop is CASSAGDSTFYGYTF. CDR3 coding DNA: TGTGCCAGCAGCGCCGGGGACAGCACCTTCTATGGCTACACCTTC.

V gene TRBV28 combines with J gene TRBJ1-2, with D maybe TRBD1 (5 bases). Trimming left V 6 bases short and J 7 bases short, with 9 bases between. The CDR3 covers 11 residues. CDR1 MDHEN and CDR2 SYDVKM come from the germline V gene. The CDR3 DNA follows: TGTGCCAGCAGCCCCGGGGGTGGCTACACCTTC. Translating gives CASSPGGGYTF.

This chain uses TRBV30 with TRBJ1-2; unclear D gene. V lost 3 bases to trimming and J lost 3 bases, with 14 bases between them. The germline CDR1 and CDR2 sequences are GTSNPN and SVGIG (reference sequence). This CDR3 is 14 amino acids long. The CDR3 sequence is CAWSASTLYYGYTF. Here the CDR3 DNA reads TGTGCCTGGAGCGCATCGACTCTATACTATGGCTACACCTTC.

V and J are TRBV28 and TRBJ1-5, with TRBD1 as a possible D gene (6 bases). The CDR3 is 15 amino acids. Germline V gene lookup returns CDR1 MDHEN and CDR2 SYDVKM. V lost 5 bases, J lost 0 bases, and 11 bases lay in between. The CDR3: CASSDRRYSNQPQHF. The CDR3 DNA is TGTGCCAGCAGTGACAGGAGATATAGCAATCAGCCCCAGCATTTT.

The chain carries TRBV5-1 and TRBJ1-3; TRBD1 aligns across 9 bases. Germline loops: CDR1 SGHRS, CDR2 YFSETQ. The CDR3 has 16 residues. J lost 3 bases, V lost 2 bases, and 6 bases had no gene match. CDR3 nucleotide sequence: TGCGCCAGCAGCTTTTTTACAGGGGGCGATGGAAACACCATATATTTT. It is translated as CASSFFTGGDGNTIYF.